This TCR beta chain was retrieved from a study of T-cell memory formation after mild COVID-19. Study outcomes and limitations: Later expanders leaned toward CD4+, whereas clones contracting from day 15 to 85 were balanced CD4/CD8. Clonal second-wave expansions that peaked on day 37 had unconfirmed SARS-CoV-2 specificity.

TCR alpha and TCR beta cDNA libraries with sample barcodes and UMIs came from 5'RACE using constant-segment primers. TCRdb reanalysed the 5' RACE reads using MiXCR and keeps one entry per CDR3 protein. Among over 150,000 distinct CDR3 sequences listed, about a fifth were seen once. The length of the CDR3 is 13 residues. V was clipped by 6 bases and J by 4 bases, with 10 bases between them. A remark on this clonotype: Its matching antigen is unknown.

This TCR came from an adult woman who had mild COVID-19 (a few samples of this study predate the infection). Cell type and time point are not known. The sequencing input was PBMCs or a T cell subset sorted from them (not recorded which). The chain couples TRBV12-3 or TRBV12-4 to TRBJ2-1, with D possibly being TRBD2 (5 bases). The CDR3: CASRDTSYNEQFF. CDR3 in DNA: TGTGCCAGCAGAGATACTAGTTACAATGAGCAGTTCTTC.